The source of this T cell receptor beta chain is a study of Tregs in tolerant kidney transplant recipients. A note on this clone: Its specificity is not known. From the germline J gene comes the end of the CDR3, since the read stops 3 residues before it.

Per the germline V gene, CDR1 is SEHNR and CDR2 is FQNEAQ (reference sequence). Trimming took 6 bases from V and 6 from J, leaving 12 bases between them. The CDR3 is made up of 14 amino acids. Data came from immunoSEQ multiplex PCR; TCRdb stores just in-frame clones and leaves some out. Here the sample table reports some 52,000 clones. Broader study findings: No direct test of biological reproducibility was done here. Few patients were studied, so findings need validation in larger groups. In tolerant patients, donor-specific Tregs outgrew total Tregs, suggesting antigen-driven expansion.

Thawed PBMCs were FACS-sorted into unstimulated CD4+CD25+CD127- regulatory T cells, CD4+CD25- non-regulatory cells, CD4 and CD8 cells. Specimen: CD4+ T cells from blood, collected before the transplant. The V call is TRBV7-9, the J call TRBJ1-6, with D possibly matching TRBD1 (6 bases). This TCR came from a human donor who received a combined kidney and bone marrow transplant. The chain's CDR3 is CASRGRGANSPLHF. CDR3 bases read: TGTGCCAGCAGAGGTCGGGGGGCTAATTCACCC.